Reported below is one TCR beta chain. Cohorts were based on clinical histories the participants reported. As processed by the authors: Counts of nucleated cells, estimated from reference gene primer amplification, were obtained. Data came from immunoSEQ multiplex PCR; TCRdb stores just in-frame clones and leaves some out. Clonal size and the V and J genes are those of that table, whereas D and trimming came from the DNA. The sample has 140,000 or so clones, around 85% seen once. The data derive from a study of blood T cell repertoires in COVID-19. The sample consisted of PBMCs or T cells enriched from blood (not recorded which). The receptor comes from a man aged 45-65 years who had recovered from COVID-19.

The CDR3 sequence: CASSPRTGYQETQYF. In DNA form, the CDR3 reads TGTGCCAGCAGCCCCCGGACAGGGTACCAAGAGACCCAGTACTTC. V is TRBV9 and J is TRBJ2-5; 8 positions agree with TRBD1. This CDR3 contains 15 residues. Unmatched junction bases numbered 5, after V lost 4 bases and J lost 0 bases. The germline V gene has CDR1 SGDLS and CDR2 YYNGEE. Complete variable domain (other parts from reference TRBV9 and TRBJ2-5): DSGVTQTPKHLITATGQRVTLRCSPRSGDLSVYWYQQSLDQGLQFLIQYYNGEERAKGNILERFSAQQFPDLHSELNLSSLELGDSALYFCASSPRTGYQETQYFGPGTRLLVL.